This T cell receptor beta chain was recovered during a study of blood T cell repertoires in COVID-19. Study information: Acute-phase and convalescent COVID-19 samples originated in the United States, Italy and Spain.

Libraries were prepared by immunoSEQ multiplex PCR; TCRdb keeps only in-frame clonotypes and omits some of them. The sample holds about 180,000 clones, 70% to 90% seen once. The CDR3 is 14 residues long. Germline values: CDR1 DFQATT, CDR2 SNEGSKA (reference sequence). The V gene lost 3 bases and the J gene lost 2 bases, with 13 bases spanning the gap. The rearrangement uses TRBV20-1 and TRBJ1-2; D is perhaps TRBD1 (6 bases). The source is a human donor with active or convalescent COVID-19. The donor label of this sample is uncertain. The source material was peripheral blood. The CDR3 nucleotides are TGCAGTGCTAGTGAACAGGGTGGCAACTATGGCTACACCTTC. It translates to CSASEQGGNYGYTF.